The present TCR beta chain was sequenced within a study of CD8+ T cells in alopecia areata. Study in general: Treated patients took oral tofacitinib at 5 to 10 mg twice daily. Findings and limits, study-wide: Although TCR sharing was seen in mice, sharing across patients was less clear, possibly for HLA-related reasons.

Regarding this clone: Its matching antigen is unknown.

RNA extraction and reverse transcription yielded cDNA as sequencing template. Clones were read by immunoSEQ multiplex PCR, and TCRdb kept only the in-frame ones, dropping some. The sample includes some 130,000 clones, around 49% of them seen just once. Alopecia areata patients gave lesional scalp punch biopsies and peripheral blood samples. Per the germline V gene, CDR1 is GTSNPN and CDR2 is SVGIG (reference sequence). V was shortened by 0 bases and J by 3 bases, with 12 bases between the two germline ends. The CDR3 is 15 amino acids. V usage is TRBV30 and J usage is TRBJ2-1, with D possibly matching TRBD2 (5 bases). The sequences come from CD8+ T cells sorted from blood, collected at week 0. This TCR derives from a human donor with alopecia areata. The CDR3 protein is CAWSVGPGGYNEQFF. The CDR3 nucleotides are TGTGCCTGGAGTGTAGGGCCTGGAGGCTACAATGAGCAGTTCTTC.